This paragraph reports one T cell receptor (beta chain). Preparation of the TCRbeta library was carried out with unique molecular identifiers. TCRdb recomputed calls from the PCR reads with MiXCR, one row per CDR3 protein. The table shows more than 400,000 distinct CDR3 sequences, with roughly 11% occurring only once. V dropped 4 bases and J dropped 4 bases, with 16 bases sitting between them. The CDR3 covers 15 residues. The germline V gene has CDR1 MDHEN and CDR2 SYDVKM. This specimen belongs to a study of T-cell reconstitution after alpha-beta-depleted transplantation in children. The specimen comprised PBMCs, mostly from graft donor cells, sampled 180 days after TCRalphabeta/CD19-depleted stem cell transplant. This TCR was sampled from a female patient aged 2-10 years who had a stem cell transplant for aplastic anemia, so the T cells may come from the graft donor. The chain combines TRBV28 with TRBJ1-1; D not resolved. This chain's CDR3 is CASSSMITRTTEAFF. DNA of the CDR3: TGTGCCAGCAGTTCGATGATCACAAGAACCACTGAAGCTTTCTTT.